These 25 T cell receptor beta chains originate from one sample sequenced in a study of cytomegalovirus exposure and HLA in healthy donors. Primers included in the PCR were 60 Vbeta and 13 Jbeta primers. Clones were sequenced by immunoSEQ multiplex PCR, and TCRdb holds only the in-frame ones, with some missing. Of some 150,000 clones in the sample, around 80% were seen once. The sample comprised PBMCs. The receptors derive from a boy younger than 10 in good health and CMV-seronegative.

This chain connects TRBV7-9 to TRBJ1-2; TRBD1 agrees at 8 bases. CDR3 size: 14 residues. Losses at the gene ends were 3 bases for V and 1 base for J; bases not matched to a gene: 1. Germline assignment: CDR1 SEHNR and CDR2 FQNEAQ (reference sequence). Here the CDR3 DNA reads TGTGCCAGCAGCTTCGGACAGGGTAACTATGGCTACACCTTC. Translating gives CASSFGQGNYGYTF.

The chain has TRBV18 and TRBJ1-4; TRBD1 matches at 7 bases. J lost 6 bases, V lost 2 bases, and 6 bases had no gene match. CDR3 length: 15 residues. Germline CDR1 KGHSH, CDR2 LQKENI. The CDR3 DNA follows: TGTGCCAGCTCACCAGTACGGGACAGAGATGAAAAACTGTTTTTT. Its translation: CASSPVRDRDEKLFF.

This chain joins TRBV5-4 and TRBJ2-5; D not resolved. V dropped 0 bases and J dropped 1 base, with 10 bases sitting between them. The CDR3 consists of 15 residues. Germline loops: CDR1 SGHNT, CDR2 YYREEE (reference sequence). The DNA of the CDR3 is TGTGCCAGCAGCTTGGGGAGAGTCTCCCAAGAGACCCAGTACTTC. Translation: CASSLGRVSQETQYF.

The chain combines TRBV29-1 with TRBJ1-2; TRBD1 matches 10 bases. After removal of 4 bases from V and 7 bases from J, the junction contained 9 bases not matched to a gene. The CDR3 has 14 residues. Germline CDR1 SQVTM, CDR2 ANQGSEA. The CDR3 bases are TGCAGCGTTGGTCGATCAAGGACAGGGGGTGGCTACACCTTC. Its translation: CSVGRSRTGGGYTF.

The V gene is TRBV6-6, the J gene TRBJ1-5, with a tentative D call TRBD1 (5 bases). CDR1 is MNHNY, CDR2 SVGAGI, per germline (reference sequence). Trimming cost V 2 bases and J 3 bases, with 11 bases left between them. This CDR3 spans 15 amino acids. CDR3 sequence (DNA): TGTGCCAGCAGTTACAAGGGGAAGGACAATCAGCCCCAGCATTTT. This gives the protein CASSYKGKDNQPQHF.

This clone turned up a few times. This chain connects TRBV28 to TRBJ2-1; D not resolved. V lost 3 bases to trimming and J lost 8 bases, with 5 bases between them. The CDR3 covers 11 residues. Germline assignment: CDR1 MDHEN and CDR2 SYDVKM. The CDR3 DNA reads as TGTGCCAGCAGTTTCTTAGATGAGCAGTTCTTC. This translates into CASSFLDEQFF.

V and J are TRBV29-1 and TRBJ1-1; tentative D call: TRBD1 (5 bases). CDR3 length equals 15 residues. In germline, CDR1 is SQVTM, CDR2 ANQGSEA. The germline V and J ends were trimmed by 5 bases and 5 bases, with 21 bases remaining between them. The CDR3 is CSVSLSARVGTEAFF. The CDR3 bases are TGCAGCGTTTCTCTTTCGGCCAGGGTAGGGACTGAAGCTTTCTTT.

This clone has just a few counts. The rearrangement links TRBV6-6 to TRBJ2-1, with D possibly matching TRBD2 (5 bases). CDR3 size: 12 residues. The germline gives CDR1 MNHNY, CDR2 SVGAGI (reference sequence). V dropped 7 bases and J dropped 7 bases, with 11 bases sitting between them. This CDR3 is CASNQLENEQFF. The CDR3, as DNA: TGTGCCAGCAACCAACTAGAGAATGAGCAGTTCTTC.

The rearrangement uses TRBV4-2 and TRBJ2-1; TRBD2 matches at 8 bases. The germline gives CDR1 LGHNA, CDR2 YNFKEQ. The CDR3 consists of 14 residues. V shed 0 bases, J shed 7 bases, and the junction held 2 bases outside the gene matches. In DNA, the CDR3 is TGTGCCAGCAGCCAAGATAAGCGGGAGAATGAGCAGTTCTTC. Translating it yields CASSQDKRENEQFF.

The genes are TRBV2 and TRBJ2-1; TRBD1 might be the D (6 bases). The CDR3 totals 12 residues. V lost 4 bases and J 7 bases, leaving 8 bases between the germline ends. Per the germline V gene, CDR1 is SNHLY and CDR2 is FYNNEI. DNA for the CDR3: TGTGCCAGCAGTGGACAGGTTAATGAGCAGTTCTTC. Its protein is CASSGQVNEQFF.

CDR3 in amino acids: CASSGGGSNEKLFF. The CDR3 DNA is TGTGCCAGCAGCGGGGGAGGGTCTAATGAAAAACTGTTTTTT. V gene TRBV7-2 combines with J gene TRBJ1-4; the D gene is possibly TRBD1 (5 bases). Trimming cost V 5 bases and J 3 bases, with 10 bases left between them. This CDR3 contains 14 residues. The germline V gene encodes CDR1 SGHTA and CDR2 FQGNSA.

The chain uses TRBV4-1 and TRBJ1-2, with 9 bases identical to TRBD1. With 1 base clipped from V and 5 bases from J, the junction kept 11 bases outside the gene matches. The CDR3 totals 17 residues. Germline V gene sequence: CDR1 MGHRA, CDR2 YSYEKL. This CDR3 reads CASSQGVLGDRAYGYTF. CDR3 nucleotide sequence: TGCGCCAGCAGCCAAGGAGTCTTGGGGGACAGGGCTTATGGCTACACCTTC.

The chain has TRBV5-4 and TRBJ1-1; D call uncertain. The length of the CDR3 is 14 residues. CDR1 is SGHNT, CDR2 YYREEE, per germline (reference sequence). V lost 0 bases and J 6 bases, leaving 12 bases between the germline ends. This CDR3 is CASSLASLDSEAFF. The CDR3 nucleotides are TGTGCCAGCAGCTTGGCCTCACTGGACTCTGAAGCTTTCTTT. Complete variable domain (other parts from reference TRBV5-4 and TRBJ1-1): ETGVTQSPTHLIKTRGQQVTLRCSSQSGHNTVSWYQQALGQGPQFIFQYYREEENGRGNFPPRFSGLQFPNYSSELNVNALELDDSALYLCASSLASLDSEAFFGQGTRLTVV.

J is TRBJ2-2 and V is TRBV9, with a weak D call TRBD1 (6 bases). V was trimmed by 7 bases and J by 6 bases, leaving 16 bases between them. This CDR3 region has 14 residues. CDR1 is SGDLS, CDR2 YYNGEE, per germline. The CDR3 sequence is CASGTRTVAGELFF. The CDR3 nucleotides read TGTGCCAGCGGCACCCGGACAGTAGCCGGGGAGCTGTTTTTT.

The rearrangement links TRBV6-1 to TRBJ2-5; TRBD1 matches at 9 bases. From germline, CDR1 is MNHNS and CDR2 SASEGT. The junction had 5 bases not matched to a gene; V was cut back by 5 bases and J by 1 base. CDR3 size: 15 residues. The CDR3, as DNA: TGTGCCAGCAGTCCACAGACAGGGGGCCAAGAGACCCAGTACTTC. Translated, it gives CASSPQTGGQETQYF.

This CDR3 reads CASSNSGGATDTQYF. The DNA of the CDR3 is TGTGCCAGCAGTAATAGCGGGGGGGCCACAGATACGCAGTATTTT. The chain couples TRBV6-4 to TRBJ2-3; the match to TRBD2 covers 11 bases. This CDR3 spans 15 amino acids. Germline V lookup: CDR1 MRHNA, CDR2 SNTAGT. V lost 5 bases, J lost 2 bases, and 3 bases stayed unmatched.

The chain has TRBV7-2 and TRBJ2-5, with 7 bases matching TRBD1. The CDR3 consists of 14 residues. Losses at the gene ends were 5 bases for V and 4 bases for J; bases not matched to a gene: 7. The germline V gene encodes CDR1 SGHTA and CDR2 FQGNSA. Written as DNA, the CDR3 is TGTGCCAGCAGCCGGGATAACAGGGGAGAGACCCAGTACTTC. As protein: CASSRDNRGETQYF.

The chain employs TRBV28 and TRBJ1-2; weak D call: TRBD1 (6 bases). Germline CDR1 and CDR2: MDHEN and SYDVKM. V lost 6 bases and J 0 bases, leaving 20 bases between the germline ends. The CDR3 is made up of 17 amino acids. In nucleotides, the CDR3 is TGTGCCAGCAGGAGAACTAACAGGGTTGAGGCTAACTATGGCTACACCTTC. Translating it yields CASRRTNRVEANYGYTF.

The chain joins TRBV28 to TRBJ1-1; no definite D call. Trimming removed 8 bases from V and 3 bases from J, with 7 bases in between. The germline V gene has CDR1 MDHEN and CDR2 SYDVKM. CDR3 length: 11 amino acids. The CDR3 sequence is CASVSDTEAFF. CDR3 DNA: TGTGCCAGCGTCAGCGACACTGAAGCTTTCTTT.

The V call is TRBV9, the J call TRBJ1-4; possibly TRBD1 for D (6 bases). The CDR3 has 13 amino acids. V was shortened by 4 bases and J by 8 bases, with 12 bases between the two germline ends. The germline gives CDR1 SGDLS, CDR2 YYNGEE. The CDR3 DNA is TGTGCCAGCAGCAACGGACAGAAGGAAAAACTGTTTTTT. It codes for CASSNGQKEKLFF.

The chain's CDR3 is CASSAPGRYNEQFF. As DNA, the CDR3 is TGTGCCAGTAGTGCCCCGGGGAGGTACAATGAGCAGTTCTTC. This chain links TRBV19 with TRBJ2-1; tentative D call: TRBD2 (6 bases). This CDR3 is 14 amino acids long. The ends were cut back, 5 bases at V and 4 bases at J, with 12 bases in the middle. Germline V gene sequence: CDR1 LNHDA, CDR2 SQIVND (reference sequence).

V gene TRBV28 combines with J gene TRBJ1-4; 10 bases match TRBD1. The CDR3 has 15 residues. V shed 2 bases and J 5 bases; nucleotides not matched to a gene: 2. Germline CDR1 MDHEN, CDR2 SYDVKM. CDR3 sequence (DNA): TGTGCCAGCAGTTTACCGGGACAGGGGAATGAAAAACTGTTTTTT. The encoded protein is CASSLPGQGNEKLFF.

The rearrangement links TRBV2 to TRBJ1-4, with 7 bases identical to TRBD1. CDR1 SNHLY and CDR2 FYNNEI come from the germline V gene. There are 14 residues in the CDR3. The J segment lost 8 bases and the V segment lost 6 bases, leaving 9 bases of the junction unmatched. CDR3 nucleotides: TGTGCCAGCAGGAACGACAGGGTTGGCGAAAAACTGTTTTTT. It yields the protein CASRNDRVGEKLFF.

The V and J genes are TRBV6-4 and TRBJ2-3; maybe TRBD1 (6 bases). With 0 bases removed from V and 2 bases from J, the gap between germline ends came to 9 bases. Germline values: CDR1 MRHNA, CDR2 SNTAGT. The CDR3 totals 15 residues. The CDR3 protein is CASSDSMGHTDTQYF. The CDR3 DNA follows: TGTGCCAGCAGTGACTCGATGGGACACACAGATACGCAGTATTTT.

The V gene is TRBV7-9, the J gene TRBJ1-1, with D hard to call. Trimming left V 5 bases short and J 5 bases short, with 21 bases between. Germline V gene data show CDR1 as SEHNR and CDR2 as FQNEAQ (reference sequence). The CDR3 totals 16 residues. CDR3 in DNA: TGTGCCAGCAGCGTCGGCGCCGGGATCCGATCTACTGAAGCTTTCTTT. Its translation: CASSVGAGIRSTEAFF. The full variable domain, completed using reference TRBV7-9 and TRBJ1-1, is DTGVSQNPRHKITKRGQNVTFRCDPISEHNRLYWYRQTLGQGPEFLTYFQNEAQLEKSRLLSDRFSAERPKGSFSTLEIQRTEQGDSAMYLCASSVGAGIRSTEAFFGQGTRLTVV.